This T cell receptor (beta chain) was retrieved from a study of T cells in localized non-small cell lung cancer. This table comes from immunoSEQ multiplex PCR, and its TCRdb copy is limited to in-frame clones, with some not included. The table records about 57,000 clones, roughly nine tenths of them present only once. V lost 5 bases, J lost 2 bases, and 14 bases lay in between. The CDR3 is made up of 15 amino acids. Looked up from germline, CDR1 is LNHDA and CDR2 is SQIVND (reference sequence). The receptor comes from a man between 35 and 75 years old with stage I lung adenocarcinoma. The material sequenced was peripheral blood, taken before any cancer treatment. V gene TRBV19 combines with J gene TRBJ2-3, with D perhaps TRBD2 (5 bases). The CDR3 protein is CASSFSGILTDTQYF. CDR3 nucleotides: TGTGCCAGTAGTTTTTCGGGAATACTCACAGATACGCAGTATTTT.